Below are 18 T cell receptor beta chains sequenced from a single sample in a study of blood T cell repertoires in COVID-19. TCRdb's table, derived via immunoSEQ multiplex PCR, lists solely in-frame clones and lacks some. In the table there are 220,000 or so clones, 80% to 95% of which are singletons. Sequenced sample: peripheral blood. These receptors were collected from a man aged 55 to 70 with COVID-19, enrolled during active disease.

The gene calls are TRBV19 and TRBJ1-5; D is unclear. The CDR3 is 17 residues long. Trimming removed 5 bases from V and 1 base from J, with 18 bases in between. Germline CDR1 is LNHDA and CDR2 is SQIVND (reference sequence). CDR3 nucleotides: TGTGCCAGTAGTTTCCGGGCCCGGACGGGGAGCAATCAGCCCCAGCATTTT. Residues: CASSFRARTGSNQPQHF.

The V gene is TRBV18, the J gene TRBJ2-5; 8 positions agree with TRBD1. J was trimmed by 2 bases and V by 3 bases; bases with no gene match: 8. CDR1 is KGHSH and CDR2 is LQKENI in the germline V gene. CDR3 length equals 16 residues. The CDR3 is CASSPGTGTGQETQYF. The CDR3 DNA reads as TGTGCCAGCTCACCGGGGACCGGGACAGGTCAAGAGACCCAGTACTTC.

J is TRBJ2-7 and V is TRBV10-3; a weak D match, TRBD2 (6 bases). Between the trimmed V and J ends, which lost 8 bases and 5 bases, there was a span of 16 bases. In germline, CDR1 is ENHRY, CDR2 SYGVKD. The CDR3 is made up of 13 amino acids. The CDR3 coding sequence is TGTGCCATCGCCCCGACCGGGGGAAACGAGCAGTACTTC. Protein sequence: CAIAPTGGNEQYF.

The chain is built from TRBV25-1 and TRBJ2-1; D uncertain. The CDR3 runs 14 residues. The germline V gene encodes CDR1 MGHDK and CDR2 SYGVNS. V shed 6 bases and J shed 0 bases, with 9 bases lying between them. The CDR3 sequence: CASSIASSYNEQFF. CDR3 DNA sequence: TGTGCCAGCAGCATAGCCAGCTCCTACAATGAGCAGTTCTTC.

The V call is TRBV6-6, the J call TRBJ1-1; TRBD1 matches 10 bases. The V gene end was trimmed by 8 bases and the J gene end by 2 bases; junction bases not matched to a gene: 11. There are 16 residues in the CDR3. Per germline, CDR1 MNHNY and CDR2 SVGAGI (reference sequence). The CDR3 coding sequence is TGTGCCAGCGACCGACAGGGGGCTTTAATAAACACTGAAGCTTTCTTT. It encodes CASDRQGALINTEAFF.

V is TRBV7-2 and J is TRBJ2-1, with 7 nucleotides matching TRBD2. Germline V CDR1 and CDR2: SGHTA, FQGNSA. There are 16 residues in the CDR3. Trimming cost V 1 base and J 8 bases; bases outside gene matches: 11. For the CDR3, the DNA is TGTGCCAGCAGCTTAGTCGCGGGAGAGTCCCCCTATGAGCAGTTCTTC. Translated, it gives CASSLVAGESPYEQFF.

This chain connects TRBV20-1 to TRBJ1-2; D unresolved. This CDR3 is 12 amino acids long. Germline V gene sequence: CDR1 DFQATT, CDR2 SNEGSKA (reference sequence). V lost 3 bases, J lost 8 bases, and 13 bases lay in between. In DNA, the CDR3 is TGCAGTGCTAGTACCACCTCGGTAGGCTACACCTTC. It is translated as CSASTTSVGYTF.

Notes on this clone: This sample includes further DNA sequences coding for the same CDR3. The chain couples TRBV3-1 (or the pseudogene TRBV3-2) to TRBJ1-2; D is ambiguous. V lost 4 bases, J lost 4 bases, and 7 bases lay in between. Germline V lookup: CDR1 LGHDT, CDR2 YNNKEL (reference sequence). There are 12 residues in the CDR3. The CDR3 protein is CASSPDSYGYTF. As DNA, the CDR3 is TGTGCCAGCAGCCCAGATAGCTATGGCTACACCTTC.

This chain links TRBV3-1 (or the pseudogene TRBV3-2) with TRBJ2-2; TRBD2 agrees at 12 bases. Per the germline V gene, CDR1 is LGHDT and CDR2 is YNNKEL (reference sequence). This CDR3 region has 16 residues. After removal of 1 base from V and 4 bases from J, the junction contained 1 base not matched to a gene. CDR3 bases: TGTGCCAGCAGCCAAGGACTAGCGGGGGCCACCGGGGAGCTGTTTTTT. Translating gives CASSQGLAGATGELFF.

This chain joins TRBV14 and TRBJ2-5; tentative D call: TRBD2 (6 bases). Trimming shortened V by 1 base and J by 5 bases, and 17 bases separated the two germline ends. Germline CDR1 SGHDN, CDR2 FVKESK. The length of the CDR3 is 16 residues. The CDR3 reads CASSQVAGWSGETQYF. The DNA for the CDR3 is TGTGCCAGCAGCCAAGTGGCGGGATGGAGCGGTGAGACCCAGTACTTC.

The genes are TRBV19 and TRBJ2-7, with D maybe TRBD1 (6 bases). The CDR3 length is 14 residues. V was cut by 3 bases and J by 2 bases, with 11 bases left in between. Germline V gene lookup returns CDR1 LNHDA and CDR2 SQIVND (reference sequence). DNA for the CDR3: TGTGCCAGTAGTATGGACAGACAGACCTACGAGCAGTACTTC. Protein sequence: CASSMDRQTYEQYF.

The chain uses TRBV7-3 and TRBJ2-1; 9 nucleotides line up with TRBD1. Germline V gene sequence: CDR1 SGHTA, CDR2 FQGTGA. This CDR3 comprises 15 residues. V dropped 1 base and J dropped 4; count of bases not matched to a gene: 2. The CDR3 nucleotides are TGTGCCAGCAGCTTAATCGGACAGGGGTACAATGAGCAGTTCTTC. Encoded protein: CASSLIGQGYNEQFF.

The rearrangement joins TRBV5-5 to TRBJ2-7; no reliable D call. The germline gives CDR1 SGHKS, CDR2 YYEKEE (reference sequence). V lost 0 bases and J lost 2, with 9 bases in between. CDR3 length: 14 amino acids. The CDR3 nucleotides read TGTGCCAGCAGCTTGGACGGAACTACCTACGAGCAGTACTTC. As protein: CASSLDGTTYEQYF.

V and J are TRBV28 and TRBJ1-5; 8 bases align to TRBD1. Germline CDR1 reads MDHEN; CDR2 reads SYDVKM. This CDR3 has 15 residues. V was pared by 6 bases and J by 2 bases, with 6 bases of the junction left unmatched. As DNA, the CDR3 is TGTGCCAGCAGCCCGACAGGGGTGGGCAATCAGCCCCAGCATTTT. Translated, it gives CASSPTGVGNQPQHF.

The chain recombines TRBV19 with TRBJ1-5; the D gene is possibly TRBD1 (6 bases). The V gene lost 6 bases and the J gene lost 0 bases, with 15 bases spanning the gap. There are 16 residues in the CDR3. The germline CDR1 and CDR2 sequences are LNHDA and SQIVND (reference sequence). CDR3 residues: CASRQIYRDSNQPQHF. The CDR3 DNA is TGTGCCAGTAGACAGATCTACAGGGATAGCAATCAGCCCCAGCATTTT.

The chain recombines TRBV28 with TRBJ1-2; TRBD1 might be the D (6 bases). With 6 bases removed from V and 3 bases from J, the gap between germline ends came to 20 bases. This CDR3 comprises 16 residues. Germline V gene lookup returns CDR1 MDHEN and CDR2 SYDVKM. The CDR3 nucleotides are TGTGCCAGCAGCCTCATAGGAACAGGGACCCACTATGGCTACACCTTC. It translates to CASSLIGTGTHYGYTF.

The chain links TRBV5-6 to TRBJ1-1; D ambiguous. Germline V CDR1 and CDR2: SGHDT, YYEEEE. V dropped 0 bases and J dropped 5 bases, with 5 bases sitting between them. The CDR3 consists of 12 residues. This CDR3 is CASSLAYTEAFF. CDR3 bases: TGTGCCAGCAGCTTGGCTTATACTGAAGCTTTCTTT.

This chain connects TRBV14 to TRBJ2-1, with 10 bases fitting TRBD2. Germline V lookup: CDR1 SGHDN, CDR2 FVKESK. This CDR3 has 16 amino acids. The ends lost 1 base at V and 10 bases at J; junction bases unmatched: 10. CDR3 amino acids: CASSQAIASGRGEQFF. The CDR3 region has the DNA TGTGCCAGCAGCCAAGCAATCGCTAGCGGGAGAGGCGAGCAGTTCTTC.